A single T cell receptor (beta chain) is shown here with its context. Its matching antigen is unknown. Negatively enriched CD4+ T cells were divided by CD45RA into naive and memory. The sample originates from a study of shared clonotypes between healthy human individuals. Points from the study as a whole: Larger estimated richness was generally seen in naive subsets than in memory subsets. Donors were few, which limited the genetic and exposure-history diversity represented. Clonotype sharing across several donors was observed for around 4.8% of naive CD4 clonotypes.

This CDR3 comprises 10 residues. Germline assignment: CDR1 SQVTM and CDR2 ANQGSEA. V lost 5 bases to trimming and J lost 7 bases, with 9 bases between them. The data were produced by immunoSEQ multiplex PCR, yet TCRdb's version contains in-frame clones alone and is incomplete. The table records about 1.4 million clones, roughly 96% of them present only once. Sequenced sample: naive CD4+ T cells sorted from blood. The subset was: CD45RA+ positively selected. The chain joins TRBV29-1 to TRBJ2-7, with D hard to call. The receptor was derived from a young man in good health. The CDR3 loop reads CSVSLEEQYF. In DNA, the CDR3 is TGCAGCGTTTCTCTGGAAGAGCAGTACTTC.